The sequence of this T cell receptor (beta chain) was determined in a study of blood T cell repertoires in COVID-19. As for the study in general: Samples came from the United States, Italy and Spain, spanning acute and convalescent COVID-19. The analysed material was cDNA or gDNA that came from T cells, B-cell-depleted T cells, or PBMCs.

Assay: immunoSEQ multiplex PCR; the TCRdb copy retains only in-frame clones and omits some. The sample lists about 68,000 clones; around 93% were seen once. V dropped 6 bases and J dropped 1 base, with 15 bases sitting between them. The CDR3 is made up of 15 amino acids. CDR1 and CDR2 from the germline V gene are KGHSH and LQKENI. This TCR was recovered from a woman aged 60-75 years with active COVID-19. The rearrangement uses TRBV18 and TRBJ1-1; perhaps TRBD1 as D (5 bases). The sample was peripheral blood. In DNA, the CDR3 is TGTGCCAGCTCGTTCCGCAGGGAGGGGAACACTGAAGCTTTCTTT. Its protein is CASSFRREGNTEAFF.